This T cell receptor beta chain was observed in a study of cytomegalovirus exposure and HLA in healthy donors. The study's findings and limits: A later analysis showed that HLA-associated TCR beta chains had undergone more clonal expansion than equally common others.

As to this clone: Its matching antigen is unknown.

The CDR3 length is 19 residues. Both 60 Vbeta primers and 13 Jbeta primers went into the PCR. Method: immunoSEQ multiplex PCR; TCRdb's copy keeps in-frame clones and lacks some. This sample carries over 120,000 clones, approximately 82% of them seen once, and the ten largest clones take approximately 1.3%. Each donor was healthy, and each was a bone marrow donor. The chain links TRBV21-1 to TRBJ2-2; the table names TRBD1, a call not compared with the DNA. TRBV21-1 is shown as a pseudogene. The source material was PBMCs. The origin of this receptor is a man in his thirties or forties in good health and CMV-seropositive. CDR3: CASTLPDRLPRRRPGELFF. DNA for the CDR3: TGTGCCAGCACCCTCCCTGACAGGTTGCCCCGCCGAAGACCCGGGGAGCTGTTTTTT.